Sequencing of this T cell receptor (beta chain) was carried out in a study of immune heterogeneity within non-small cell lung tumors. Study outcomes and limitations: Within a patient, dominant CDR3 beta clonotypes were shared across sites, though different locations had unique frequent clones. Local tumor mutational burden correlated moderately but significantly with local T-cell clonality (R about 0.34).

Samples each supplied 450 to 650 ng of bulk tumor genomic DNA as template. Widely spaced biopsies, several per primary tumor, were obtained at surgery. The study cohort was described as untreated, and its members had newly diagnosed non-small cell lung cancer. They went on to have curative surgery. There were 15 donors in total. They were all newly diagnosed non-small cell lung cancer patients undergoing surgery with curative intent. With regard to this clonotype: Its antigen remains unknown.

Amplification of TCR beta CDR3 was performed by multiplex PCR with 32 V and 13 J primers. TCRdb fed the multiplex PCR reads into MiXCR, producing one record per CDR3 protein. The data contain 4,700 or so distinct CDR3 sequences, approximately 25% of them singletons. This clonotype was obtained from a man aged 60 to 75 with non-small cell lung cancer. Sequenced material: lung tumor tissue.

The DNA of the CDR3 is TGTGCCAGCTCTCAGGGGGGCACAGATACGCAGTATTTT. This gives the protein CASSQGGTDTQYF. The V gene is TRBV2, the J gene TRBJ2-3, with 7 nucleotides matching TRBD1. Germline CDR1 is SNHLY and CDR2 is FYNNEI. The J segment lost 1 base and the V segment lost 8 bases, leaving 3 bases of the junction unmatched. There are 13 residues in the CDR3.